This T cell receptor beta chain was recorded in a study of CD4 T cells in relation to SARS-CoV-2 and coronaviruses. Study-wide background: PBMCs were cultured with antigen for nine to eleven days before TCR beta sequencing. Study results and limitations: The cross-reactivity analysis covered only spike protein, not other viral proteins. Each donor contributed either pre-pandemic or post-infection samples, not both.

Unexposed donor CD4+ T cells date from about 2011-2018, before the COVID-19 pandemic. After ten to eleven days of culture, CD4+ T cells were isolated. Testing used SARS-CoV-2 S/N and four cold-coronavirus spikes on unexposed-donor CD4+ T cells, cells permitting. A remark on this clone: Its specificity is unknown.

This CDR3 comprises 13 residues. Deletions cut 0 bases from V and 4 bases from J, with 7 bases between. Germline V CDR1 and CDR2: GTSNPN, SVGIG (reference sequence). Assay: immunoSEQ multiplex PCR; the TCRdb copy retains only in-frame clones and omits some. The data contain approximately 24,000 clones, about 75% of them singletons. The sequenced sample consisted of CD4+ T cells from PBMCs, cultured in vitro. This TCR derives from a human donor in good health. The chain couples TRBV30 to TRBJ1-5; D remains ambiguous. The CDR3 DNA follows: TGTGCCTGGAGTGTAGAGGGTAATCAGCCCCAGCATTTT. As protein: CAWSVEGNQPQHF.